The rows below give T cell receptor beta chains drawn from one sample of a study of T cell responses to AZD1222 COVID-19 vaccine. Produced via immunoSEQ multiplex PCR; TCRdb's table is partial and in-frame only. The sample lists some 150,000 clones; 80% to 95% were seen once. The source was peripheral blood, collected on day 0 of MenACWY control vaccination. These receptors originate from an adult in good health. Each CDR3 is given with its conserved first and last residue. The order of the fields is D gene, clone size, V gene, J gene, CDR3 DNA, CDR3 protein. D genes are given only for firm matches. Some rows have no size entry. The others give once, few or many, or a class for an expanded clone.

.	.	TRBV13	TRBJ1-5	TGTGCCAGCAGCTTAGGCCATGATCAGCCCCAGCATTTT	CASSLGHDQPQHF
.	few	TRBV19	TRBJ2-1	TGTGCCAGTTCAACGCCTCGAGGGACGGTGGGGAATGAGCAGTTCTTC	CASSTPRGTVGNEQFF
.	.	TRBV30	TRBJ1-4	TGTGCCTGGGCCCTTGGGGAAAAACTGTTTTTT	CAWALGEKLFF
.	.	TRBV7-9	TRBJ1-2	TGTGCCAGCAGCCACGTTAACTATGGCTACACCTTC	CASSHVNYGYTF
.	.	TRBV12-3/TRBV12-4	TRBJ2-3	TGTGCCAGCAGTTTGGAGGGAGATACGCAGTATTTT	CASSLEGDTQYF
.	.	TRBV11-3	TRBJ1-1	TGTGCCAGCAGCTCGAGGGGGGGCACTGAAGCTTTCTTT	CASSSRGGTEAFF
.	.	TRBV2	TRBJ1-4	TGTGCCAGCAGGCGCGGACGGTCAGACCCGGAAAAACTGTTTTTT	CASRRGRSDPEKLFF
.	.	TRBV7-2	TRBJ1-1	TGTGCCAGCAGATTAGGGGCTGTTGGAACTGAAGCTTTCTTT	CASRLGAVGTEAFF
.	.	TRBV3-1/TRBV3-2	TRBJ1-3	TGTGCCAGCAGCCAAGACAGGATGGTCCGCACCATATATTTT	CASSQDRMVRTIYF
.	.	TRBV7-8	TRBJ2-5	TGTGCCAGCAGCCCCTACCAATCCCCGGCGGGCCAAGAGACCCAGTACTTC	CASSPYQSPAGQETQYF
TRBD1	.	TRBV4-2	TRBJ1-1	TGTGCCAGCAGCCAAGCCGGGACAGGGCTGAACACTGAAGCTTTCTTT	CASSQAGTGLNTEAFF
.	.	TRBV7-9	TRBJ2-7	TGTGCCAGCAGCTTAGCGGGGGACTTC	CASSLAGDF
.	.	TRBV9	TRBJ1-1	TGTGCCAGCAGCGTAGTTCCTGAAGAGGGAAGAGCTTTCTTT	CASSVVPEEGRAFF
.	.	TRBV4-2	TRBJ1-2	TGTGCCAGCAGCCTCGACAGTCGGAACTATGGCTACACCTTC	CASSLDSRNYGYTF
.	once	TRBV28	TRBJ1-2	TGTGCCAGCAGCCTTAGAGAATATGGCTACACCTTC	CASSLREYGYTF
.	.	TRBV15	TRBJ1-5	TGTGCCACCAGCGGGACGACCGGTGGGCCCCAGCATTTT	CATSGTTGGPQHF
TRBD1	.	TRBV19	TRBJ1-5	TGTGCCAGTAGTGCCGAATCCGGGACAGGGTTTGGTCAGCCCCAGCATTTT	CASSAESGTGFGQPQHF
.	.	TRBV6-1	TRBJ1-5	TGTGCCAGCAGTGAAGTTATAACGGGACGGAATCAGCCCCAGCATTTT	CASSEVITGRNQPQHF
.	.	TRBV5-6	TRBJ1-1	TGTGCCAGCAGTTCTGTCAGCGGGAACACTGAAGCTTTCTTT	CASSSVSGNTEAFF
.	.	TRBV4-1	TRBJ2-1	TGCGCCAGCAGGCGCCCCGGCAGCAAGAATCGAAACAATGAGCAGTTCTTC	CASRRPGSKNRNNEQFF
.	.	TRBV5-1	TRBJ1-6	TGCGCCAGCAGCTCCGGCCCGAACCCCATGAATTCACCCCTCCACTTT	CASSSGPNPMNSPLHF
.	.	TRBV6-5	TRBJ1-2	TGTGCCAGCAGTTCTTTAGTGGGTGGCTACACCTTC	CASSSLVGGYTF
.	.	TRBV9	TRBJ2-1	TGTGCCAGCAGCGTCCAGTCCGCCGCCTACAATGAGCAGTTCTTC	CASSVQSAAYNEQFF
.	.	TRBV6-2/TRBV6-3	TRBJ1-2	TGTGCCAGCAGTTTGGCGGCAGGGAGTAACTATGGCTACACCTTC	CASSLAAGSNYGYTF
.	.	TRBV7-6	TRBJ1-5	TGTGCCAGCAGCCTAAATGTTAATCAGCCCCAGCATTTT	CASSLNVNQPQHF
.	.	TRBV3-1/TRBV3-2	TRBJ2-4	TGTGCCAGCAGCCGCGGCCACAAAAACATTCAGTACTTC	CASSRGHKNIQYF
TRBD1	.	TRBV5-1	TRBJ2-1	TGCGCCAGCGGCCGGACAGGGGTCAATGAGCAGTTCTTC	CASGRTGVNEQFF
.	.	TRBV5-1	TRBJ1-4	TGCGCCAGCAGCTTGGGGCAGTCGAATGAAAAACTGTTTTTT	CASSLGQSNEKLFF
.	.	TRBV24-1	TRBJ2-1	TGTGCCACCAGTGAAAGGGCCAATGAGCAGTTCTTC	CATSERANEQFF
TRBD1	.	TRBV19	TRBJ1-2	TGTGCCAGTAGTACCATCGGACAGGGAGGTGGCTACACCTTC	CASSTIGQGGGYTF
.	.	TRBV7-2	TRBJ2-1	TGTGCCAGCAGCTCGTACCCGAGTAATGAGCAGTTCTTC	CASSSYPSNEQFF
TRBD1	once	TRBV6-5	TRBJ1-1	TGTGCCAGCAGTTACTCTCGAACAGGGGTGGACTCTGAAGCTTTCTTT	CASSYSRTGVDSEAFF
.	.	TRBV11-3	TRBJ1-6	TGTGCCAGCAGCTTAGATCGGAATTCACCCCTCCACTTT	CASSLDRNSPLHF
.	.	TRBV18	TRBJ1-4	TGTGCCAGCTCACCACAGGACTCTAATGAAAAACTGTTTTTT	CASSPQDSNEKLFF
TRBD1	.	TRBV4-2	TRBJ1-5	TGTGCCAGCAGCGCCACCGACAGGGGGCACGGTCAGCCCCAGCATTTT	CASSATDRGHGQPQHF
.	.	TRBV6-1	TRBJ2-5	TGTGCCAGCAGTGAATCCCCCCCCCACACTCAAGAGACCCAGTACTTC	CASSESPPHTQETQYF
.	.	TRBV11-3	TRBJ1-5	TGTGCCAGCAGCTTAGAGGACAGCAATCAGCCCCAGCATTTT	CASSLEDSNQPQHF
TRBD2	.	TRBV15	TRBJ2-1	TGTGCCACCAGCAGAGGCCTAGCGGGAGATTATGAGCAGTTCTTC	CATSRGLAGDYEQFF
.	.	TRBV7-2	TRBJ2-1	TGTGCCAGCAGCTCTATAGGCGGCAGCTACAATGAGCAGTTCTTC	CASSSIGGSYNEQFF
.	.	TRBV5-8	TRBJ2-3	TGTGCCAGCAGCTTAGGATGGAGATATGATACGCAGTATTTT	CASSLGWRYDTQYF
TRBD2	.	TRBV11-2	TRBJ2-1	TGTGCCAGCAGCTTACTTGAGCGGGGGAGCTACAATGAGCAGTTCTTC	CASSLLERGSYNEQFF
TRBD1	once	TRBV5-8	TRBJ1-1	TGTGCCAGCAGCTCGGTTGACAGGGGGCTAGGTGAAGCTTTCTTT	CASSSVDRGLGEAFF
.	.	TRBV28	TRBJ1-2	TGTGCCAGCAATAGAGACCGGGACAACCTTCTCGGGGGCTACACCTTC	CASNRDRDNLLGGYTF
.	once	TRBV20-1	TRBJ2-7	TGCAGTGCTGGCCCGTCCGAGCAGTACTTC	CSAGPSEQYF
.	once	TRBV4-3	TRBJ1-3	TGCGCCAGCAGCCAAGAAATGAGCTCTGGAAACACCATATATTTT	CASSQEMSSGNTIYF
TRBD1	once	TRBV2	TRBJ1-1	TGTGCCAGCAGCAAGGCCGGGACAGGAAACACTGAAGCTTTCTTT	CASSKAGTGNTEAFF
TRBD2	.	TRBV11-2	TRBJ2-3	TGTGCCAGCAGCTTAGCCAGCGGGGCGACAACTAGCACAGATACGCAGTATTTT	CASSLASGATTSTDTQYF